These 22 T cell receptor beta chains came from one sample sequenced in a study of cytomegalovirus exposure and HLA in healthy donors. In the PCR, 60 Vbeta and 13 Jbeta primers were used. Generated by immunoSEQ multiplex PCR, the TCRdb table keeps only in-frame clones and is missing some. Of under 40,000 clones listed, roughly 76% were seen once; the top ten hold about 9.3%. The specimen was PBMCs. The receptors derive from a woman aged 40 to 50 in good health and CMV-seronegative.

The sample holds a few counts of this clone. The V and J genes are TRBV25-1 and TRBJ1-2, with D possibly TRBD1 on 6 matching bases. The CDR3 covers 12 residues. In germline, CDR1 is MGHDK, CDR2 SYGVNS. Trimming shortened V by 7 bases and J by 3 bases, and 9 bases separated the two germline ends. In DNA, the CDR3 is TGTGCCAGCACTGGACAGCACTATGGCTACACCTTC. Translated: CASTGQHYGYTF.

The rearrangement links TRBV20-1 to TRBJ2-1; TRBD1 matches 7 bases. CDR3 length: 11 amino acids. The ends lost 0 bases at V and 10 bases at J; junction bases unmatched: 0. Germline assignment: CDR1 DFQATT and CDR2 SNEGSKA (reference sequence). The CDR3 sequence: CSAREDREQFF. The CDR3, as DNA: TGCAGTGCTAGAGAGGACAGGGAGCAGTTCTTC.

This clone was found a few times. The V call is TRBV5-6, the J call TRBJ2-3; 9 bases align to TRBD2. Per germline, CDR1 SGHDT and CDR2 YYEEEE. The junction had 6 bases not matched to a gene; V was cut back by 3 bases and J by 1 base. The CDR3 loop spans 16 amino acids. For the CDR3, the DNA is TGTGCCAGCAGCTGGGGGACTAGCCTACGCACAGATACGCAGTATTTT. Translated, it gives CASSWGTSLRTDTQYF.

The chain is built from TRBV5-1 and TRBJ1-1, with TRBD1 matching 10 bases. From germline, CDR1 is SGHRS and CDR2 YFSETQ. Trimming removed 3 bases from V and 0 bases from J; junction bases left unmatched: 5. This CDR3 spans 16 amino acids. CDR3: CASSSGTGDMNTEAFF. The CDR3 coding sequence is TGCGCCAGCAGCTCCGGGACAGGGGACATGAACACTGAAGCTTTCTTT.

V and J are TRBV2 and TRBJ2-1; perhaps TRBD1 as D (5 bases). CDR3 length equals 12 residues. Trimming pared 6 bases from V and 8 bases from J, leaving 11 bases between. CDR1 SNHLY and CDR2 FYNNEI come from the germline V gene. CDR3: CASSAQGHEQFF. The CDR3 DNA sequence: TGTGCCAGCAGCGCCCAGGGTCATGAGCAGTTCTTC.

The rearrangement joins TRBV6-5 to TRBJ2-7, with 9 bases lining up with TRBD1. Looked up from germline, CDR1 is MNHEY and CDR2 is SVGAGI. CDR3 length: 15 amino acids. V lost 2 bases to trimming and J lost 5 bases; unmatched junction nucleotides: 7. As DNA, the CDR3 is TGTGCCAGCAGTTACGTACAGGGGGCGAGGAACGAGCAGTACTTC. Its protein is CASSYVQGARNEQYF.

The chain combines TRBV7-8 with TRBJ2-6; tentatively, D is TRBD1 (6 bases). Germline V gene data show CDR1 as SGHVS and CDR2 as FQNEAQ. This CDR3 region has 19 residues. Trimming took off 3 bases at V and 2 bases at J, with 20 bases between the two ends. The CDR3 is CASSFGQPGVNPGANVLTF. CDR3 bases: TGTGCCAGCAGCTTTGGACAGCCAGGGGTCAATCCTGGGGCCAACGTCCTGACTTTC.

The table lists this clone with a few counts. The V gene is TRBV4-3, the J gene TRBJ2-3; 9 bases fit TRBD2. After removal of 4 bases from V and 6 bases from J, the junction contained 11 bases not matched to a gene. Germline CDR1 and CDR2: LGHNA and YSLEER. The CDR3 totals 16 residues. CDR3 sequence (DNA): TGCGCCAGCAGCCTTCACGGGCGGGGGGGTGCCGATACGCAGTATTTT. Encoded protein: CASSLHGRGGADTQYF.

The V call is TRBV13, the J call TRBJ2-1; a possible D gene is TRBD1 (6 bases). The CDR3 loop spans 13 amino acids. Germline V gene sequence: CDR1 PRHDT, CDR2 FYEKMQ (reference sequence). V dropped 5 bases and J dropped 10 bases, with 15 bases sitting between them. In DNA, the CDR3 is TGTGCCAGCAGCCCACGTCCAGGGGACGAGCAGTTCTTC. Translating it yields CASSPRPGDEQFF.

V and J are TRBV6-7 and TRBJ2-6; 10 positions match TRBD1. TRBV6-7 is an ORF; its function is uncertain. V was clipped by 5 bases and J by 2 bases; unmatched bases: 6. There are 17 residues in the CDR3. For the CDR3, the DNA is TGTGCCAGCAGTAACCGACAGGGGGCTCCTGGGGCCAACGTCCTGACTTTC. Translation: CASSNRQGAPGANVLTF.

The chain links TRBV15 to TRBJ1-4; D may be TRBD1 (5 bases). CDR1 is LNHNV and CDR2 is YYDKDF in the germline V gene (reference sequence). The CDR3 sequence is 15 residues long. Trimming stripped 3 bases from V and 8 bases from J, with 16 bases between. The CDR3 protein is CATSSIPGSREKLFF. In DNA, the CDR3 is TGTGCCACCAGCAGCATCCCAGGGTCGCGGGAAAAACTGTTTTTT.

This rearrangement joins TRBV4-2 to TRBJ2-5; 7 nucleotides agree with TRBD2. Germline assignment: CDR1 LGHNA and CDR2 YNFKEQ. This CDR3 contains 17 residues. Unmatched junction bases numbered 12, after V lost 0 bases and J lost 5 bases. The CDR3 coding sequence is TGTGCCAGCAGCCAAGATCTGCTAGCGGATCTCGGGGAGACCCAGTACTTC. This gives the protein CASSQDLLADLGETQYF.

The chain recombines TRBV6-5 with TRBJ2-1; 11 positions agree with TRBD1. This CDR3 is built from 16 residues. Germline V gene data show CDR1 as MNHEY and CDR2 as SVGAGI. Germline trimming cut 2 bases from V and 8 bases from J; bases unmatched to any gene: 8. This chain's CDR3 is CASSYPPGQGVDEQFF. CDR3 nucleotide sequence: TGTGCCAGCAGTTACCCACCGGGACAGGGGGTCGATGAGCAGTTCTTC.

This clone is termed medium-sized. V is TRBV19 and J is TRBJ2-1; D is unclear. Germline loops: CDR1 LNHDA, CDR2 SQIVND (reference sequence). The CDR3 has 16 residues. V shed 2 bases and J shed 0 bases, with 11 bases lying between them. The CDR3 nucleotides are TGTGCCAGTAGTATAATGGCAGCTAGCTCCTACAATGAGCAGTTCTTC. Protein sequence: CASSIMAASSYNEQFF.

V usage is TRBV7-2 and J usage is TRBJ2-7, with a tentative D call TRBD2 (6 bases). Trimming pared 5 bases from V and 0 bases from J, leaving 14 bases between. The CDR3 is made up of 15 amino acids. The germline V gene has CDR1 SGHTA and CDR2 FQGNSA. The CDR3 DNA follows: TGTGCCAGCAGCCTAGGCGGGGCCCCCTCCTACGAGCAGTACGTC. The encoded protein is CASSLGGAPSYEQYV.

The gene calls are TRBV29-1 and TRBJ2-1, with 12 nucleotides matching TRBD2. Germline loops: CDR1 SQVTM, CDR2 ANQGSEA. CDR3 length: 17 amino acids. V dropped 6 bases and J dropped 12; count of bases not matched to a gene: 21. CDR3 loop: CSVTSSDKLAGGTGQFF. The CDR3 DNA is TGCAGCGTCACCTCTTCCGATAAACTAGCGGGGGGCACAGGGCAGTTCTTC.

The CDR3: CASIKQGNQPQHF. DNA for the CDR3: TGTGCCAGCATAAAGCAGGGCAATCAGCCCCAGCATTTT. V and J are TRBV28 and TRBJ1-5; D remains unclear. Germline values: CDR1 MDHEN, CDR2 SYDVKM. This CDR3 is built from 13 residues. Trimming left V 7 bases short and J 2 bases short, with 9 bases between.

The table lists this clone with a count of one. The chain employs TRBV18 and TRBJ2-1, with TRBD1 matching over 8 bases. This CDR3 is 14 amino acids long. With 5 bases clipped from V and 6 bases from J, the junction kept 6 bases outside the gene matches. Germline loops: CDR1 KGHSH, CDR2 LQKENI. The CDR3 DNA follows: TGTGCCAGCTCATCGTGGACAGGGCGCAATGAGCAGTTCTTC. Protein product: CASSSWTGRNEQFF.

The chain couples TRBV15 to TRBJ1-2; TRBD1 agrees at 7 bases. Germline-derived CDR1 and CDR2 are LNHNV and YYDKDF (reference sequence). The CDR3 runs to 13 residues. V lost 1 base to trimming and J lost 5 bases; unmatched junction nucleotides: 1. The CDR3 sequence is CATSRAQGYGYTF. For the CDR3, the DNA is TGTGCCACCAGCAGAGCACAGGGGTATGGCTACACCTTC.

J is TRBJ1-5 and V is TRBV4-1, with 8 nucleotides matching TRBD1. Germline CDR1 reads MGHRA; CDR2 reads YSYEKL. The CDR3 consists of 15 residues. Trimming removed 1 base from V and 5 bases from J; junction bases left unmatched: 4. The CDR3 region is CASSQGTGNYQPQHF. The CDR3, as DNA: TGCGCCAGCAGCCAAGGGACAGGGAATTATCAGCCCCAGCATTTT.

This clone was counted between two and nine times. V gene TRBV5-5 combines with J gene TRBJ1-1, with D maybe TRBD1 (6 bases). Germline CDR1 and CDR2: SGHKS and YYEKEE (reference sequence). The CDR3 runs to 16 residues. V gave up 4 bases and J gave up 4 bases, with 20 bases separating them. The DNA for the CDR3 is TGTGCCAGCAGCAATACTCGGTACAGGGATGGCACTGAAGCTTTCTTT. Its translation is CASSNTRYRDGTEAFF.

The chain links TRBV5-1 to TRBJ2-1; TRBD2 matches at 8 bases. The CDR3 has 15 amino acids. The germline gives CDR1 SGHRS, CDR2 YFSETQ. V shed 2 bases, J shed 7 bases, and the junction held 8 bases outside the gene matches. CDR3 amino acids: CASSFSGTGENEQFF. In nucleotides, the CDR3 is TGCGCCAGCAGCTTTAGCGGGACCGGGGAGAATGAGCAGTTCTTC. Supplemented by reference TRBV5-1 and TRBJ2-1, the full variable domain reads KAGVTQTPRYLIKTRGQQVTLSCSPISGHRSVSWYQQTPGQGLQFLFEYFSETQRNKGNFPGRFSGRQFSNSRSEMNVSTLELGDSALYLCASSFSGTGENEQFFGPGTRLTVL.